The following is a TCR beta chain sequence with its context. Its antigen is still unknown. The input lacks base qualities; no much larger clone sits a single base away. This sample is part of a study of cytomegalovirus exposure and HLA in healthy donors (dated by TCRdb to about 2017). Looking at the study overall: An earlier analysis of about 530 of the donors reported 250 to 300 Gb of sequence data and around 120 million unique TCR beta sequences obtained from about 200 million T cells. Approximately 310 gigabases of sequencing data and around 87 million unique TCR sequences were included in an early release covering over 600 HLA-typed donors. Among the roughly 410 genotyped donors, around 79% belonged to the genetic ancestry cluster associated with self-reported Caucasian donors. The study aimed to test whether signatures of past pathogen exposure could be identified by cataloging public T cell receptors. The study profiled the T cell repertoires of hundreds of subjects by immunosequencing and related them to cytomegalovirus serostatus. In addition to the first cohort of 666 subjects, a separate validation cohort of approximately 130 different subjects was used. High-throughput TCR immunosequencing, statistical association of individual TCRs with disease status, and machine learning were combined to predict cytomegalovirus infection status. In a later analysis, previously published TCR beta repertoires from fewer than 750 donors were re-analyzed and high-resolution HLA genotyping was added so that TCR occurrence patterns could be studied. The later analysis used no new phenotypic data to find candidate immune exposures, relying instead on TCR beta sequences and their occurrence across donors. An earlier analysis of 500 to 750 of the donors applied high-throughput TCR beta sequencing to assess whether each TCR beta V gene segment acted as functional or pseudogenic. Donor age, sex, ethnicity and CMV serostatus were compiled together with the repertoire data. A later genetic analysis took genome-wide SNP genotypes for 398 of the 666 donors and used that subset as a discovery cohort. Every discovery cohort repertoire had been produced on one sequencing platform. Class I and class II HLA loci were covered by the typing at four-digit resolution. The number of typed donors differed by locus: about 629-630 for A, B, C, DRB1 and DQB1; approximately 530 for DQA1; 606 for DPA1; and roughly 490 for DPB1. Roughly five DR-DQ haplotypes were treated as single units for association and clustering because of strong linkage in the cohort. On average, about 200,000 unique TCR beta nucleotide sequences were sequenced per donor among 398 genotyped donors of the cohort, with 15% to 20% of those sequences being non-productive. What the work shows at the level of the full study, not this receptor alone: Specific HLA alleles were associated with 15,000 to 20,000 TCR beta sequences at a false discovery rate of 0.05 in a later analysis. Over 15 rarely observed V segments, including chromosome 9 orphons, were excluded from the earlier analysis of about 500 of the donors because counts were too low. Compared with the roughly 670-donor mean, donors in an Asian-associated ancestry cluster had fewer N-insertions in productive TCRs, according to a later genetic analysis. In a later analysis, HLA-associated TCR beta chains were found to be more clonally expanded and to have lower generation probabilities than equally common non-associated chains. In vitro tests confirmed that a few of the cytomegalovirus-associated TCR beta chains recognize cytomegalovirus antigens. For the cohort, immune exposure information was limited to CMV serostatus. A further reported finding was that TCR beta sequences accurately predicted the HLA-A and HLA-B alleles for most subjects in the first cohort. In an earlier analysis of 587 of the donors, most TCR beta V segments appeared in productive rearrangements about 87% or about 30% of the time, broadly matching IMGT annotations. In the study, about 150 TCR beta chains were listed as associated with cytomegalovirus. Correlated functional status among segregating V segments might be attributable to linkage disequilibrium, but an unknown experimental factor could not be ruled out. A later analysis found that most CMV-associated TCR beta chains appeared HLA-restricted, with HLA associations seemingly driven largely by CMV exposure. Cytomegalovirus status was reported to be diagnosed by the classifier with high specificity and sensitivity in both the original and validation cohorts. Sequencing depth was assumed to be roughly uniform across donors in the presence/absence analyses, though that assumption may not hold. Some IMGT-functional V segments, including TRBV6-2 and TRBV6-3, could not be told apart with the 87-base-pair reads, so those segments were excluded. Most TCR sequences were seen in very few donors, while some public TCRs were found in many individuals. Because some donors lacked HLA typing at each locus, the association tests relied only on the typed subset. Strong co-occurrence of HLA alleles, especially DR and DQ, made assigning TCR associations to individual alleles difficult. According to a later analysis, parvovirus B19, influenza, CMV and Epstein-Barr virus appeared linked to several top co-occurrence clusters. In this cohort, only TCR beta chains were sequenced, and detectable features were limited by the absence of alpha or paired-chain data. The sequencing pipeline was judged likely to have produced a cluster of highly shared sequence variants as a technical artifact. V-gene and J-gene trimming of TCR beta chains was associated with a missense DCLRE1C variant in a later genetic analysis, and the association was replicated in an independent cohort. It was suggested by the authors that the approach could potentially be generalized to other disease states and immunological phenotypes. According to a later analysis, TCR association rates differed among HLA loci, with DRB1 alleles showing the most associated TCRs and HLA-C alleles showing the fewest.

Libraries were constructed by the immunoSEQ multiplex PCR assay. A mixture of 60 forward primers for TCR Vbeta segments and 13 reverse primers for TCR Jbeta segments was used in the multiplex PCR. The CDR3 region of rearranged TCR beta genes was amplified from genomic DNA with a multiplex PCR assay. The Illumina HiSeq System was used to sequence the amplified TCR beta libraries as 87-base-pair reads. The study's processing was this. A later analysis tallied 75 million to 95 million unique TCR beta chains across the 640 or so repertoires, and around 9.9 million of those chains were shared by two or more donors. To remove PCR and sequencing errors, raw reads were error-corrected and collapsed into unique sequences using a nearest-neighbor algorithm that merged closely related sequences. Alignment of CDR3 sequences to IMGT reference sequences was used to assign V, D and J gene segments. For a sequence to be retained, a match of at least six nucleotides to both a V gene segment and a J gene segment was required. A rearrangement was called productive if the CDR3 had no stop codons and remained in frame with V and J, and every other rearrangement was called non-productive. Following IMGT convention, CDR3 was defined as the stretch from the second conserved V-encoded cysteine up to the conserved J-encoded phenylalanine. Sequences without an unambiguous match to a single V gene segment were excluded from the earlier analysis of approximately 560 of the donors. In an earlier analysis of a few hundred of the donors, V segments were called functional above 56.7% productive rearrangements and were called segregating when the between-donor standard deviation exceeded 5%. A statistical classification framework was developed to diagnose cytomegalovirus status using the catalog of TCR beta chain sequences. In a later analysis, V and J genes were assigned by comparing TCR nucleotide sequences against IMGT/GENE-DB human TR gene sequences. Using the TCRdist pipeline, a later analysis assigned CDR3 sequences along with most-parsimonious VDJ recombination scenarios. In a later analysis, every TCR beta chain was defined by the combination of its CDR3 amino acid sequence and its V-gene family, and reads without a unique V-gene family were dropped. A later analysis removed several hundred highly shared, low-generation-probability nucleotide sequences to deal with suspected cross-contamination and a sequencing artifact. A later analysis calculated a clonal expansion index for each public chain from normalized within-repertoire ranks of inferred template counts. Generation probabilities in a later analysis came from a VDJ recombination model fitted to out-of-frame rearrangements, and those results were checked against IGoR. In a later analysis, hypergeometric tests were used to score TCR-TCR, TCR-HLA and TCR-CMV co-occurrence, with a repertoire-size bias correction applied to TCR pairs. False discovery rates were estimated in a later analysis by permuting HLA or CMV assignments 20 times. In a later analysis, co-occurring TCRs were grouped using DBSCAN, with TCRdist sequence similarity added in when clustering inside HLA-allele-positive subsets. Repertoires with fewer than 30,000 or more than 120,000 public chains, plus five repertoires with anomalous nucleotide sharing, were excluded from co-occurrence clustering. Here the immuneACCESS table is served through TCRdb, limited to in-frame sequences with V and J called. Missing clones are a known gap in these copies; in checked studies unresolved V genes cover under half, and the rest lacks a known reason. The DNA was the basis for D and trimming; V, J and clone size are from that table. The sample table lists roughly 100,000 clones, over 70% of them with a count of one. Approximately 3.8% of the sample belongs to the ten largest clones.

V is trimmed back by 4 bases and J by 1 base, and the junction contains 6 bases that no gene match accounts for. The cysteine opens and the phenylalanine closes a CDR3 of 18 amino acids. The only DNA kept is the CDR3, 54 bases in frame from the first base. CDR1 and CDR2, per the germline V gene, are MNHNS and SASEGT. The cohort consisted of 666 healthy bone marrow donors. All cohort members were sampled while nominally healthy, although unrecorded immune exposures were likely present. The donor tested CMV seropositive, placing the donor among the 289 seropositive members of the cohort. Every donor gave a peripheral blood sample, and the peripheral blood mononuclear cells from that sample were used for TCR beta sequencing. Genomic DNA extraction from the blood cell samples was performed with the Qiagen DNeasy Blood Extraction Kit.

This TCR came from a man aged 50-60 years in good health and CMV-seropositive. Material: PBMCs. The chain joins TRBV6-1 to TRBJ2-1; TRBD2 agrees with 14 junctional bases. The CDR3 region reads CASSGGGLAGVSYNEQFF. The DNA sequence reads TGTGCCAGCAGTGGGGGGGGACTAGCGGGAGTTTCCTACAATGAGCAGTTCTTC.